What follows describes a single T cell receptor beta chain. The templates were synthetic TCR analogs, and they were spiked into each PCR. Sequenced by immunoSEQ multiplex PCR; TCRdb stores in-frame clones only, minus some. The data show tens of thousands of clones, roughly 89% seen once. From germline, CDR1 is MDHEN and CDR2 SYDVKM. The CDR3 contains 14 residues. Trimming pared 6 bases from V and 4 bases from J, leaving 15 bases between. This sample was taken from a study of PD-L1 blockade in urothelial cancer. Study in general: Blood was analyzed 3 weeks (second dose) and 6 weeks after treatment start.

Time point noted: peripheral blood 6 weeks after treatment start. The V call is TRBV28, the J call TRBJ2-5, with D tentatively TRBD1 (5 bases). The material was PBMCs, obtained around atezolizumab (anti-PD-L1) treatment. The clonotype originates from a man aged 65 to 79 with urothelial cancer. CDR3 sequence (DNA): TGTGCCAGCAGCTCAGTGACAGTAAGAGAGACCCAGTACTTC. This gives the protein CASSSVTVRETQYF.